A selection of T cell receptor beta chains follows, all from one sample in a study of T-cell memory formation after mild COVID-19. TCRdb re-called the 5' RACE reads through MiXCR, storing one row per CDR3 protein. The sample has fewer than 600,000 distinct CDR3 sequences, roughly 20% seen once. The sequenced sample consisted of PBMCs or a T cell subset sorted from them (not recorded which). These receptors were obtained from an adult woman who had mild COVID-19 (a few samples of this study predate the infection). Cell type and time point are not known. CDR3s include the opening cysteine and the closing phenylalanine or tryptophan. A D gene is named only where the DNA matches it firmly. Some rows have no size entry. The others give once, few or many, or a class for an expanded clone.

TRBJ2-3,TRBV7-3,NA,NA,CAWMESDSRTDTQYF,TGTGCCTGGATGGAATCCGACAGCCGCACAGATACGCAGTATTTT
TRBJ1-2,TRBV5-4,NA,NA,CASSLRTDYGYTF,TGTGCCAGCAGCTTAAGAACAGACTATGGCTACACCTTC
TRBJ2-7,TRBV6-2/TRBV6-3,TRBD1,many,CASSITGGPYEQYF,TGTGCCAGCAGCATCACAGGGGGCCCCTACGAGCAGTACTTC
TRBJ1-2,TRBV4-1,TRBD1,NA,CASSHGTGANYGYTF,TGCGCCAGCAGCCACGGGACAGGGGCTAACTATGGCTACACCTTC
TRBJ2-2,TRBV5-1,NA,many,CASSVGRNTGELFF,TGCGCCAGCTCGGTGGGCAGGAACACCGGGGAGCTGTTTTTT
TRBJ1-1,TRBV6-2/TRBV6-3,TRBD1,few,CASSYLQGARTEAFF,TGTGCCAGCAGTTACCTACAGGGGGCCCGGACTGAAGCTTTCTTT
TRBJ1-1,TRBV7-2,NA,NA,CASSSVTSEAFF,TGTGCCAGCAGCTCAGTCACGTCTGAAGCTTTCTTT
TRBJ2-7,TRBV12-3/TRBV12-4,NA,NA,CASSSVASNRYEQYF,TGTGCCAGCAGTTCCGTGGCCTCTAATCGCTACGAGCAGTACTTC
TRBJ1-2,TRBV20-1,TRBD1,many,CSAKSSGQGSNYGYTF,TGCAGTGCCAAGTCGTCCGGACAGGGCTCTAACTATGGCTACACCTTC
TRBJ1-1,TRBV5-1,TRBD1,few,CASSWTGVTEAFF,TGCGCCAGCAGCTGGACAGGGGTAACTGAAGCTTTCTTT
TRBJ2-1,TRBV11-3,NA,NA,CASSEHLRTPNNEQFF,TGTGCCAGCAGCGAACATCTCAGAACACCAAACAATGAGCAGTTCTTC
TRBJ2-3,TRBV6-2/TRBV6-3,NA,NA,CASRPPPGLDTQYF,TGTGCCAGCAGGCCCCCTCCGGGGTTAGATACGCAGTATTTT
TRBJ2-1,TRBV3-1,TRBD2,few,CASRPQGLEDNEQFF,TGTGCCAGCCGCCCTCAGGGACTAGAAGACAATGAGCAGTTCTTC
TRBJ2-2,TRBV5-1,NA,few,CASSLTPVGEPGELFF,TGCGCCAGCAGCTTGACCCCGGTGGGAGAGCCCGGGGAGCTGTTTTTT
TRBJ2-7,TRBV18,NA,NA,CASSPSVSSEQYF,TGTGCCAGCTCCCCCTCCGTTTCTAGCGAGCAGTACTTC
TRBJ2-1,TRBV9,NA,NA,CASSVAGSYNEQFF,TGTGCCAGCAGCGTAGCGGGAAGCTACAATGAGCAGTTCTTC
TRBJ2-7,TRBV5-1,NA,NA,CASSQGLDDGEQYF,TGCGCCAGCAGCCAAGGACTGGACGACGGCGAGCAGTACTTC
TRBJ2-6,TRBV9,TRBD1,once,CASSPWDSNGSGANVLTF,TGTGCCAGCAGCCCCTGGGACAGCAACGGCTCTGGGGCCAACGTCCTGACTTTC
TRBJ2-2,TRBV24-1,NA,few,CATRPQGNTGELFF,TGTGCCACCAGGCCACAGGGGAACACCGGGGAGCTGTTTTTT
TRBJ2-7,TRBV5-6,NA,few,CASSLVSVPYEQYF,TGTGCCAGCAGCTTGGTTTCAGTGCCCTACGAGCAGTACTTC
TRBJ2-2,TRBV27,TRBD2,many,CASSILGTSSEELFF,TGTGCCAGCAGTATCCTCGGGACTAGCTCTGAGGAGCTGTTTTTT
TRBJ2-3,TRBV7-9,NA,many,CASSLASTDTQYF,TGTGCCAGCAGCTTAGCCAGCACAGATACGCAGTATTTT
TRBJ2-1,TRBV2,NA,few,CASMGGRDVSEQFF,TGTGCCAGCATGGGCGGGCGGGATGTAAGTGAGCAGTTCTTC
TRBJ1-2,TRBV29-1,TRBD1,NA,CSVEDRSGTGLLSSSSNYGYTF,TGCAGCGTTGAAGATCGATCCGGGACAGGGCTACTCAGCTCATCCTCTAACTATGGCTACACCTTC
TRBJ2-5,TRBV25-1,TRBD2,NA,CASSPTGGRTETQYF,TGTGCCAGCAGTCCCACGGGGGGGAGGACAGAGACCCAGTACTTC
TRBJ2-3,TRBV10-3,NA,few,CATASLGAGGSTDTQYF,TGTGCCACCGCCTCGCTAGGAGCAGGTGGTAGCACAGATACGCAGTATTTT
TRBJ2-1,TRBV6-1,NA,few,CASTGRSSYNEQFF,TGTGCCAGCACCGGGAGAAGCTCCTACAATGAGCAGTTCTTC
TRBJ2-5,TRBV18,TRBD2,NA,CASSWTSGMIRGKETQYF,TGTGCCAGCTCATGGACTAGCGGGATGATCAGAGGGAAAGAGACCCAGTACTTC
TRBJ2-5,TRBV20-1,NA,many,CSARDRVGSPAETQYF,TGCAGTGCTAGAGATCGGGTAGGGTCCCCCGCGGAGACCCAGTACTTC
TRBJ2-7,TRBV12-3/TRBV12-4,TRBD2,NA,CASTFERGEGYEQYF,TGTGCCAGCACCTTCGAGCGGGGTGAAGGCTACGAGCAGTACTTC
TRBJ2-1,TRBV29-1,NA,NA,CSVELGERYNEQFF,TGCAGCGTTGAACTGGGAGAGCGGTACAATGAGCAGTTCTTC
TRBJ2-7,TRBV15,NA,NA,CATSREGGNYEQYF,TGTGCCACCAGCAGAGAGGGGGGAAATTACGAGCAGTACTTC
TRBJ2-7,TRBV20-1,NA,few,CSARDLGASSYEQYF,TGCAGTGCTAGAGATCTGGGGGCTAGCTCCTACGAGCAGTACTTC
TRBJ1-2,TRBV7-2,NA,NA,CASSITGNGYTF,TGTGCCAGCAGCATTACAGGGAATGGCTACACCTTC
TRBJ1-4,TRBV5-1,NA,few,CASSRDSPSNEKLFF,TGCGCCAGCAGCCGAGACTCACCATCTAATGAAAAACTGTTTTTT
TRBJ1-1,TRBV3-1,NA,few,CASSRLEGFEAFF,TGTGCCAGCAGCCGACTGGAGGGGTTTGAAGCTTTCTTT
TRBJ2-4,TRBV6-2/TRBV6-3,NA,NA,CASSYSILPGIQYF,TGTGCCAGCAGTTACTCGATACTACCGGGCATTCAGTACTTC
TRBJ1-5,TRBV12-3/TRBV12-4,TRBD1,NA,CASSFSADRVSNQPQHF,TGTGCCAGCAGTTTTTCAGCGGACAGGGTTAGCAATCAGCCCCAGCATTTT
TRBJ1-2,TRBV2,NA,NA,CASSGLLGGYTF,TGTGCCAGCAGTGGCTTGCTAGGGGGCTACACCTTC
TRBJ2-7,TRBV12-3/TRBV12-4,NA,many,CASSLTPDSSYEQYF,TGTGCCAGCAGTTTAACTCCCGACAGCTCTTACGAGCAGTACTTC
TRBJ2-3,TRBV5-5,TRBD2,many,CASSLFSGRVRADTQYF,TGTGCCAGCAGCTTGTTCTCCGGGAGGGTTCGGGCAGATACGCAGTATTTT
TRBJ2-5,TRBV7-2,NA,NA,CASSLVPMGETQYF,TGTGCCAGCAGCTTAGTACCGATGGGGGAGACCCAGTACTTC
TRBJ2-7,TRBV7-8,NA,many,CASSPGGGGYEQYF,TGTGCCAGCAGCCCAGGGGGAGGGGGATACGAGCAGTACTTC
TRBJ2-5,TRBV6-5,NA,NA,CASVSGGRQETQYF,TGTGCCAGCGTATCGGGGGGCCGTCAAGAGACCCAGTACTTC
TRBJ2-1,TRBV5-1,TRBD2,NA,CASSLAFATSGSNEQFF,TGCGCCAGCAGCTTGGCGTTCGCGACTAGCGGGAGTAATGAGCAGTTCTTC
TRBJ2-5,TRBV7-9,NA,NA,CASSPEGSETQYF,TGTGCCAGCAGTCCCGAGGGTTCGGAGACCCAGTACTTC
TRBJ1-5,TRBV2,NA,few,CASSEKFPLRGDQPQHF,TGTGCCAGCAGTGAAAAATTCCCCTTGAGGGGCGATCAGCCCCAGCATTTT
TRBJ1-6,TRBV6-6,TRBD1,few,CASSYTTGYNSPLHF,TGTGCCAGCAGTTACACGACAGGGTATAATTCACCCCTCCACTTT
TRBJ1-5,TRBV12-3/TRBV12-4,NA,few,CASSLEANQPQHF,TGTGCCAGCAGTTTAGAGGCGAATCAGCCCCAGCATTTT
TRBJ2-1,TRBV29-1,TRBD2,few,CSVRSGGINEQFF,TGCAGCGTTAGAAGCGGGGGGATAAATGAGCAGTTCTTC
TRBJ1-4,TRBV29-1,TRBD1,NA,CSVEERGQGRDQLFF,TGCAGCGTTGAAGAAAGGGGACAGGGTCGTGATCAACTGTTTTTT
TRBJ1-2,TRBV20-1,NA,NA,CSATDGNYGYTF,TGCAGTGCCACAGACGGAAACTATGGCTACACCTTC
TRBJ2-1,TRBV20-1,NA,NA,CSARVWTPRSYNEQFF,TGCAGTGCTAGGGTCTGGACACCACGCTCCTACAATGAGCAGTTCTTC